This TCR beta chain was observed in a study of human T cells and chemical hapten exposure. Time point noted: patch test 1, 2 weeks after DPC sensitization. Described treatment: therapeutic diphenylcyclopropenone sensitization with weekly scalp DPC. Each CDR3 protein gets one entry after TCRdb re-called the RACE reads with MiXCR. The top ten clones hold 7.5% to 8.5% of a sample with just under 350,000 distinct CDR3 sequences, 6% to 8.5% of them seen once. V was shortened by 6 bases and J by 2 bases, with 14 bases between the two germline ends. CDR1 MNHEY and CDR2 SVGEGT come from the germline V gene. The CDR3 is 16 amino acids.

The genes are TRBV6-2 or TRBV6-3 and TRBJ1-6; D gene ambiguous. The material was whole blood, obtained in connection with sensitization to the hapten diphenylcyclopropenone (DPC). This sequence was found in a woman younger than 35 with alopecia areata. Some clones in this sample may be carry-over from other donors' samples. CDR3 nucleotides: TGTGCCAGCAGCAAACTGGGAGCGACCTATAATTCACCCCTCCACTTT. It encodes CASSKLGATYNSPLHF.